The sequence of this T cell receptor beta chain was determined in a study of breast tumors, draining lymph nodes, adjacent tissues. Study outcomes and limitations: Data fit most tumor T cells coming from lymph node, expanding in tumor. Compared with basal-like, luminal-like tumors shared significantly more repertoire with nontumor tissue.

From germline, CDR1 is DFQATT and CDR2 SNEGSKA (reference sequence). This CDR3 spans 18 amino acids. V lost 5 bases, J lost 1 base, and 19 bases stayed unmatched. About this clonotype itself: The target antigen is unknown. A much larger clone lies a single base off, so this may be a read error.

Axillary draining lymph nodes of breast cancer patients supplied the node samples. Using its own MiXCR run on the multiplex PCR reads, TCRdb lists one record per CDR3 protein. The sample comprises under 350,000 distinct CDR3 sequences, roughly 31% of which are singletons, and about 1.2% rests with the top ten. This rearrangement joins TRBV20-1 to TRBJ2-7, with 8 bases matching TRBD2. Sequenced: axillary lymph node tissue. The receptor comes from a female donor with breast cancer. Some clones in this sample may be carry-over from other donors' samples. The DNA for the CDR3 is TGCAGTGCTGAGACCCGGGGTAGCGGGACCTCCCGATCCTACGAGCAGTACTTC. Encoded protein: CSAETRGSGTSRSYEQYF.